This T cell receptor beta chain came from a study of memory CD4+ T cells and cytomegalovirus serostatus (dated by TCRdb to between 2018 and 2021). Background on the whole study: The cohort comprised around 35 healthy Belgian adults, 9 CMV seropositive and around 24 CMV seronegative. To replicate a published TCR-based CMV serostatus classifier, the study sequenced CD4+ memory TCRbeta repertoires from a Belgian cohort whose cytomegalovirus serostatus was known. Broad study findings and their caveats: The results were interpreted as suggesting that the CMV-associated TCR signature is largely present in the CD4+ memory repertoire. Of 164 previously reported CMV-associated TCRbeta sequences, about 72 appeared in the CD4+ memory repertoires, each in one to five individuals. CMV serostatus prediction reached a median bootstrapped AUC of roughly 0.95 with the original framework and just under 0.93 with a US-trained random forest. A median bootstrapped AUC of almost 0.96 with a 95% CI of 0.76-1.00 was achieved on the Belgian cohort by the original-framework classifier. Unlike the original study, which covered naive and memory CD4+ and CD8+ populations, the Belgian study sequenced only CD4+CD45RO+ memory cells.

CDR1 MNHEY and CDR2 SVGAGI were looked up in the germline V gene. Taken from cysteine to phenylalanine, the CDR3 has 13 residues. Only the CDR3 region is kept as DNA, spanning 39 bases read in frame from base 1. A distance of 12 bases separates the germline ends of V and J, which lose 2 bases and 8 bases respectively. In the case of this clone: Its antigen is still unknown. The input lacks base qualities; no much larger clone sits a single base away.

Single viable CD3+CD4+CD8-CD45RO+ cells were sorted as memory CD4+ T cells on a FACSAria II. CMV serostatus was determined with a Roche Elecsys assay detecting serum IgG against CMV pp150, pp28, p38 and p52. After the samples were thawed, total CD4+ T cells were enriched through positive selection using CD4 magnetic microbeads. The samples came from a separate study whose specific focus was interrogating the CD4+ T cell memory repertoire. Peripheral blood mononuclear cells were isolated and cryopreserved according to standard operating procedures, and serum was kept at -80 degrees C. CD3-PerCP (BW264/56), CD4-APC (RPA-T4), CD45RO-PE (UCHT1) and CD8-Pacific Orange (3B5) antibodies were used for staining, and non-viable cells were excluded with Sytox blue. Genomic DNA was extracted from sorted cells with the Quick-DNA Microprep Kit. Amplification of TCRbeta DNA was done with the immunoSEQ hsTCRbeta kit, following the protocol from the manufacturer. An Illumina MiSeq instrument was used to sequence the TCRbeta libraries. The original methods were these. Following removal of out-of-frame sequences, 2,204,828 distinct TCRbeta sequences were retained, with an average of around 70,000 per individual. Each individual was scored according to the count of some 160 previously reported CMV-associated TCRbeta sequences and the total productive distinct TCRbeta count. A beta-binomial model was reimplemented in Python, and scikit-learn random forests with default parameters were trained on US cohort data. On the Belgian cohort, classifier performance was reported as the median AUC, along with percentile confidence intervals, across 10,000 bootstrap iterations. Sourced from immuneACCESS, this table was stored by TCRdb with only in-frame sequences that have V and J called. A share of the clones is absent; for the studies checked, an unresolved V gene accounts for under half, and the remainder has no known explanation. V and J calls plus clone size are reproduced from that table; the DNA served to infer D and trimming. A total of 35,000 to 45,000 clones appear in this sample, approximately 81% of them only once. The ten most abundant clones make up 0.95% to 1.2% of the sample.

The source is an adult in good health and CMV-seronegative. Sequencing was done on a sample of memory CD4+ T cells from blood. The chain is encoded by TRBV6-5 joined to TRBJ1-2; the D gene is unclear. CDR3 loop: CASSYGDTMGYTF. In nucleotide form, the sequence is TGTGCCAGCAGTTACGGGGATACTATGGGCTACACCTTC.